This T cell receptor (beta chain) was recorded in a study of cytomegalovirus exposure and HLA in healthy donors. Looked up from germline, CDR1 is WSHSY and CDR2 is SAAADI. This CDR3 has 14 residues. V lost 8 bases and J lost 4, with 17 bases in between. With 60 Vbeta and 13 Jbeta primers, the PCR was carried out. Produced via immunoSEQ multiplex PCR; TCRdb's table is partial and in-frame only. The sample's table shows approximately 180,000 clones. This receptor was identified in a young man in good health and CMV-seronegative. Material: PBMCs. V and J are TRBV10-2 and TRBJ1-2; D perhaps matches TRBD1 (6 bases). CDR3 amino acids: CASVGGAMGYGYTF. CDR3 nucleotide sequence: TGCGCCAGCGTAGGGGGGGCAATGGGCTATGGCTACACCTTC.